This TCR beta chain came from a study of CD8 T cells in ankylosing spondylitis. Notes on the study in general: Disease-linked clones reportedly concentrated significantly in matched ankylosing spondylitis synovial fluid.

This CDR3 is built from 13 residues. The germline V gene has CDR1 MNHEY and CDR2 SVGAGI. Trimming left V 2 bases short and J 4 bases short, with 8 bases between. TCRdb fed the 5' RACE reads into MiXCR, producing one record per CDR3 protein. The sample contains about 360,000 distinct CDR3 sequences, roughly 14% of which appear only once. To note about this clonotype: The antigen is unknown.

This chain connects TRBV6-5 to TRBJ1-2; TRBD1 might be the D (5 bases). Sequencing input: blood, either unsorted or a sorted T cell fraction (not recorded which). This TCR derives from a male donor with ankylosing spondylitis or in good health (not recorded which). The CDR3 loop reads CASSYRGGYGYTF. CDR3 nucleotide sequence: TGTGCCAGCAGTTACAGGGGTGGCTATGGCTACACCTTC.